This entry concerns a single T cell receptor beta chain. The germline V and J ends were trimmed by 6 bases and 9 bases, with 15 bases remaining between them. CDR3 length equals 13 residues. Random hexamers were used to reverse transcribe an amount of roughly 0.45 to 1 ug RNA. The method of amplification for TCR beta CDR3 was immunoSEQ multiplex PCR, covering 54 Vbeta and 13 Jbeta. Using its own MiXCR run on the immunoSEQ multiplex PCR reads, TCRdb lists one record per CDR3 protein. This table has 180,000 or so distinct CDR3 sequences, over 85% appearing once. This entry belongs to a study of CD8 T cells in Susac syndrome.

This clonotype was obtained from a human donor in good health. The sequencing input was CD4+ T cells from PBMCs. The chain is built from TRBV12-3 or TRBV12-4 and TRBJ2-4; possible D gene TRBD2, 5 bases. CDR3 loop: CASRLTTNSIQYF. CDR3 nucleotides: TGTGCCAGCAGACTAACGACTAATAGCATTCAGTACTTC.